Listed below are T cell receptor beta chains from one sample, sequenced in a study of T cells and Merkel cell carcinoma outcomes. The assay was immunoSEQ multiplex PCR, and TCRdb's table has in-frame clones only and misses some. The sample shows 15,000 or so clones, around 86% of them seen only once. The sample comprised tumor tissue from Merkel cell carcinoma. The receptors originated from a human donor with Merkel cell carcinoma. Each CDR3 is given with its conserved first and last residue. Each record gives: V gene, J gene, CDR3 protein.

>TRBV5-1|TRBJ1-2
CASSFGRGGGYIF
>TRBV18|TRBJ2-1
CASSPYLLAGVSRNEQFF
>TRBV29-1|TRBJ2-1
CSVGGKNSYNEQFF
>TRBV28|TRBJ1-5
CASSSGANQPQHF
>TRBV5-1|TRBJ1-4
CASSLAYRNRAITTNEKLFF
>TRBV5-6|TRBJ1-5
CASSPGVGTDIVINQPQHF
>TRBV5-1|TRBJ2-2
CASSLADGWELFF
>TRBV6-1|TRBJ1-1
CASRLRDRTTEAFF
>TRBV18|TRBJ1-5
CASSFTGGNQPQHF
>TRBV19|TRBJ2-7
CASSPEFGYEQYF
>TRBV5-1|TRBJ2-7
CASSLMGDEQYF
>TRBV2|TRBJ2-7
CACSRDRGYEQYF
>TRBV5-4|TRBJ2-5
CASSLDRPGGQETQYF
>TRBV2|TRBJ1-1
CASSESGATEAFF
>TRBV2|TRBJ2-7
CASSEGGQGYEQYF
>TRBV10-2|TRBJ1-1
CASRRPGQGASAAFF